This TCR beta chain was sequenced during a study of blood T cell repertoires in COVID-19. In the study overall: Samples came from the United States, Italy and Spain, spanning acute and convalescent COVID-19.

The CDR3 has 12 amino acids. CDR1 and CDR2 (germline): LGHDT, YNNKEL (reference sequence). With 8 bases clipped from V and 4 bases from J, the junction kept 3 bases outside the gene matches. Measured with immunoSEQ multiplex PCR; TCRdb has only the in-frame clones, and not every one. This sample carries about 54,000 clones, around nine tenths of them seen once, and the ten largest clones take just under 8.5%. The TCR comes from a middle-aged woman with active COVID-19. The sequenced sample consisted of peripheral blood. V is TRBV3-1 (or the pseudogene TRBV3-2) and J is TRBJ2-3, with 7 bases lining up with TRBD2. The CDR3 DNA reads TGTGCCAGCCGACTAGCCTCAGATACGCAGTATTTT. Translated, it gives CASRLASDTQYF.